This T cell receptor (beta chain) was sequenced during a study of T cells after yellow fever vaccination. General study findings and limits: Most clones from primary vaccination resurfaced after the booster (96% CD4, approximately 88% CD8).

Concerning this clonotype itself: Antigen: not known.

The V gene end was trimmed by 3 bases and the J gene end by 7 bases; junction bases not matched to a gene: 9. The CDR3 contains 16 residues. Germline lookup yields CDR1 SGDLS and CDR2 YYNGEE. A single record per CDR3 protein comes from TCRdb applying MiXCR to the 5' RACE reads. The table records 450,000 to 550,000 distinct CDR3 sequences, roughly 19% of them present only once. Material: PBMCs, obtained 15 days after the yellow fever booster vaccination. This TCR was recovered from a man under 40 who received the YFV17D yellow fever vaccine. V usage is TRBV9 and J usage is TRBJ2-7; 14 bases are a match to TRBD2. The DNA of the CDR3 is TGTGCCAGCAGCGGTTCTCCCGGGACTAGCGGGAGAGAGCAGTACTTC. Its translation is CASSGSPGTSGREQYF.